Listed below are T cell receptor beta chains from one sample, sequenced in a study of Graves' ophthalmopathy and Graves' hyperthyroidism. TCRdb analysed the multiplex PCR reads with MiXCR anew, one entry per CDR3 protein. In the table there are almost 750,000 distinct CDR3 sequences, approximately 40% of which are singletons. The sequenced sample was peripheral blood. The receptors stem from an adult man with Graves' ophthalmopathy. Each CDR3 is given without its conserved first and last residue. Fields, in order: D gene, CDR3 length, V gene, J gene, CDR3 protein. D genes are given only for firm matches.

TRBD1	14	TRBV12-3/TRBV12-4	TRBJ1-1	ASSQRTGGGNTEAF
NA	7	TRBV19	TRBJ2-7	ADGYEQY
TRBD2	14	TRBV25-1	TRBJ2-2	ASSFDSGRATGELF
TRBD1	12	TRBV7-2	TRBJ1-2	AWTWTGANYGYT
TRBD2	14	TRBV7-9	TRBJ2-3	ASSSKGTSGTDTQY
NA	13	TRBV6-1	TRBJ2-7	ASSVPRGVAYEQY
NA	11	TRBV2	TRBJ2-5	ASNRAHEETQY
TRBD1	9	TRBV7-9	TRBJ1-4	ASSLRTGLA
TRBD1	13	TRBV19	TRBJ1-5	ASSPGQGPNQPQH
NA	10	TRBV3-1	TRBJ1-2	ASSQVESGYT
NA	12	TRBV10-3	TRBJ1-3	ASGSPGAGNTIY
TRBD1	15	TRBV2	TRBJ1-5	ASSVGTGFWSNQPQH
NA	9	TRBV20-1	TRBJ1-5	SVSGNQPQH
TRBD1	12	TRBV2	TRBJ1-5	ASRVGTDNQPQH
TRBD1	12	TRBV20-1	TRBJ1-5	SARRGQGVGPQH
NA	13	TRBV7-9	TRBJ2-5	ASSFATADQETQY
NA	16	TRBV15	TRBJ2-5	ATSRDSPGAGAQETQY
NA	12	TRBV7-6	TRBJ1-1	ASSLEWGITEAF